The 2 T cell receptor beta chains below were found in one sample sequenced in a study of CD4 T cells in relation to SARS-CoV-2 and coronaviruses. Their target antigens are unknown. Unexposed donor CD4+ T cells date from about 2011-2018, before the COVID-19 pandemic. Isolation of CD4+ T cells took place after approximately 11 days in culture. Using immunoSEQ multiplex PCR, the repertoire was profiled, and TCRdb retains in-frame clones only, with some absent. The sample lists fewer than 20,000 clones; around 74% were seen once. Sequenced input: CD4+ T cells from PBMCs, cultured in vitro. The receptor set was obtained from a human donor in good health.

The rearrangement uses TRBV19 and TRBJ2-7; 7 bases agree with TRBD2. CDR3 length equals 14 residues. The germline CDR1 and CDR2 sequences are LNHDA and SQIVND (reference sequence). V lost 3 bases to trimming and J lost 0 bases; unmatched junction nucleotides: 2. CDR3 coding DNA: TGTGCCAGTAGTATTCGCGGGAGCTCCTACGAGCAGTACTTC. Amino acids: CASSIRGSSYEQYF. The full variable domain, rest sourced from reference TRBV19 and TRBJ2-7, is DGGITQSPKYLFRKEGQNVTLSCEQNLNHDAMYWYRQDPGQGLRLIYYSQIVNDFQKGDIAEGYSVSREKKESFPLTVTSAQKNPTAFYLCASSIRGSSYEQYFGPGTRLTVT.

The CDR3 DNA is TGTGCCAGCACCTCTTGGGGGTCCCCTTCAACCTTC. Translating it yields CASTSWGSPSTF. V is TRBV27 and J is TRBJ1-2; a possible D gene is TRBD1 (5 bases). Per the germline V gene, CDR1 is MNHEY and CDR2 is SMNVEV (reference sequence). The V gene lost 7 bases and the J gene lost 14 bases, with 20 bases spanning the gap. This CDR3 has 12 amino acids.